This is a list of T cell receptor beta chains from one sample in a study of T cells in Graves' hyperthyroidism and ophthalmopathy. TCRdb re-called the multiplex PCR reads through MiXCR, storing one row per CDR3 protein. Seen here are 530,000 or so distinct CDR3 sequences, about half observed once, and the top ten hold about 8%. Sample: peripheral blood or thyroid tissue (not recorded which). The receptors were gathered from a woman aged 18-29 years with Graves' hyperthyroidism. The CDR3 runs from the conserved cysteine through the conserved F or W. D genes are given only for firm matches. For some rows the clone size is stated as once, few or many, or as a class when expanded; others skip it.

v_call: TRBV29-1; cdr3_length: 13; j_call: TRBJ1-4; d_call: TRBD1; clone_size: NA; cdr3_aa: CSVGRQGEEKLFF; cdr3_nt: TGCAGCGTTGGGAGACAGGGGGAGGAAAAACTGTTTTTT
v_call: TRBV24-1; cdr3_length: 13; j_call: TRBJ2-7; d_call: NA; clone_size: many; cdr3_aa: CATIPGHNYEQYF; cdr3_nt: TGTGCCACCATCCCGGGACATAACTACGAGCAGTACTTC
v_call: TRBV29-1; cdr3_length: 14; j_call: TRBJ2-3; d_call: TRBD2; clone_size: NA; cdr3_aa: CSVNPGLRTDTQYF; cdr3_nt: TGCAGCGTCAACCCGGGACTACGCACAGATACGCAGTATTTT
v_call: TRBV29-1; cdr3_length: 10; j_call: TRBJ2-7; d_call: TRBD1; clone_size: once; cdr3_aa: CSHQDREQYF; cdr3_nt: TGCAGCCATCAGGACAGGGAGCAGTACTTC
v_call: TRBV20-1; cdr3_length: 13; j_call: TRBJ1-2; d_call: NA; clone_size: many; cdr3_aa: CSARTGGGYGYTF; cdr3_nt: TGCAGTGCTAGGACCGGAGGTGGCTATGGCTACACCTTC
v_call: TRBV6-2/TRBV6-3; cdr3_length: 14; j_call: TRBJ2-2; d_call: NA; clone_size: few; cdr3_aa: CASSYGLVKGELFF; cdr3_nt: TGTGCCAGCAGTTACGGGCTAGTAAAAGGGGAGCTGTTTTTT
v_call: TRBV7-9; cdr3_length: 14; j_call: TRBJ2-7; d_call: TRBD1; clone_size: NA; cdr3_aa: CASSLVRGRREQYF; cdr3_nt: TGTGCCAGCAGCTTAGTCAGGGGGCGACGGGAGCAGTACTTC
v_call: TRBV10-3; cdr3_length: 15; j_call: TRBJ2-3; d_call: TRBD1; clone_size: many; cdr3_aa: CAISESDRATDTQYF; cdr3_nt: TGTGCCATCAGTGAGTCGGACAGGGCCACAGATACGCAGTATTTT
v_call: TRBV20-1; cdr3_length: 14; j_call: TRBJ1-4; d_call: NA; clone_size: NA; cdr3_aa: CSARDPGGFEKLFF; cdr3_nt: TGCAGTGCTAGAGATCCTGGGGGCTTTGAAAAACTGTTTTTT
v_call: TRBV6-6; cdr3_length: 13; j_call: TRBJ2-7; d_call: NA; clone_size: NA; cdr3_aa: CATGSPIPYEQYF; cdr3_nt: TGTGCCACGGGATCCCCAATTCCTTACGAGCAGTACTTC
v_call: TRBV7-8; cdr3_length: 16; j_call: TRBJ2-7; d_call: TRBD2; clone_size: NA; cdr3_aa: CASSLESGLAELGQYF; cdr3_nt: TGTGCCAGCAGCTTAGAATCGGGACTAGCGGAGCTCGGGCAGTACTTC
v_call: TRBV24-1; cdr3_length: 14; j_call: TRBJ1-2; d_call: TRBD1; clone_size: NA; cdr3_aa: CATSDLGQEYGYTF; cdr3_nt: TGTGCCACCAGTGATTTGGGACAGGAATATGGCTACACCTTC
v_call: TRBV20-1; cdr3_length: 18; j_call: TRBJ1-1; d_call: NA; clone_size: NA; cdr3_aa: CSARDRGATSTLNTEAFF; cdr3_nt: TGCAGTGCTAGAGATCGGGGGGCCACTTCAACCCTGAACACTGAAGCTTTCTTT
v_call: TRBV29-1; cdr3_length: 14; j_call: TRBJ1-1; d_call: NA; clone_size: NA; cdr3_aa: CSLVKGSMNTEAFF; cdr3_nt: TGCAGCTTAGTAAAGGGTTCCATGAACACTGAAGCTTTCTTT
v_call: TRBV6-5; cdr3_length: 17; j_call: TRBJ1-6; d_call: NA; clone_size: NA; cdr3_aa: CASSLSSGTYYNSPLHF; cdr3_nt: TGTGCCAGCAGTTTATCTTCTGGGACGTATTATAATTCACCCCTCCACTTT
v_call: TRBV10-2; cdr3_length: 13; j_call: TRBJ1-1; d_call: NA; clone_size: many; cdr3_aa: CATTGRQTTEAFF; cdr3_nt: TGCGCCACCACGGGCAGACAGACCACTGAAGCTTTCTTT
v_call: TRBV7-9; cdr3_length: 14; j_call: TRBJ2-5; d_call: NA; clone_size: NA; cdr3_aa: CASSLAGVRETQYF; cdr3_nt: TGTGCCAGCAGCTTAGCGGGAGTGAGAGAGACCCAGTACTTC
v_call: TRBV7-9; cdr3_length: 13; j_call: TRBJ2-7; d_call: NA; clone_size: NA; cdr3_aa: CASSSGQGGEQYF; cdr3_nt: TGTGCCAGCAGCTCCGGGCAGGGGGGGGAGCAGTACTTC
v_call: TRBV10-3; cdr3_length: 14; j_call: TRBJ1-2; d_call: TRBD1; clone_size: NA; cdr3_aa: CAITWGQGNYGYTF; cdr3_nt: TGTGCCATCACGTGGGGACAGGGAAACTATGGCTACACCTTC
v_call: TRBV29-1; cdr3_length: 14; j_call: TRBJ2-5; d_call: TRBD1; clone_size: NA; cdr3_aa: CSPRDRRGSETQYF; cdr3_nt: TGCAGCCCGAGGGACAGGCGGGGATCGGAGACCCAGTACTTC
v_call: TRBV14; cdr3_length: 13; j_call: TRBJ1-3; d_call: NA; clone_size: NA; cdr3_aa: CASSQEGNYTIYF; cdr3_nt: TGTGCCAGCAGCCAAGAGGGAAATTACACCATATATTTT
v_call: TRBV24-1; cdr3_length: 17; j_call: TRBJ2-1; d_call: TRBD2; clone_size: NA; cdr3_aa: CATSDRTSGSSYNEQFF; cdr3_nt: TGTGCCACCAGTGACAGGACTAGCGGGAGCTCCTACAATGAGCAGTTCTTC
v_call: TRBV19; cdr3_length: 14; j_call: TRBJ1-2; d_call: TRBD1; clone_size: many; cdr3_aa: CASRFRDRAYGYTF; cdr3_nt: TGTGCCAGTAGATTCCGGGACAGGGCCTATGGCTACACCTTC
v_call: TRBV4-1; cdr3_length: 17; j_call: TRBJ1-5; d_call: NA; clone_size: NA; cdr3_aa: CASSQVGRTASNQPQHF; cdr3_nt: TGCGCCAGCAGCCAAGTAGGCCGCACAGCTAGCAATCAGCCCCAGCATTTT
v_call: TRBV20-1; cdr3_length: 13; j_call: TRBJ1-2; d_call: NA; clone_size: many; cdr3_aa: CSARDMRQERYTF; cdr3_nt: TGCAGTGCTAGAGATATGCGGCAGGAGCGCTACACCTTC
v_call: TRBV20-1; cdr3_length: 18; j_call: TRBJ1-2; d_call: NA; clone_size: few; cdr3_aa: CSARDLWTPGKGTYGYTF; cdr3_nt: TGCAGTGCTAGAGATCTGTGGACACCGGGAAAGGGGACTTATGGCTACACCTTC
v_call: TRBV7-2; cdr3_length: 13; j_call: TRBJ1-2; d_call: NA; clone_size: NA; cdr3_aa: CASSLGGGFGNTF; cdr3_nt: TGTGCCAGCAGCTTAGGAGGGGGTTTTGGAAACACCTTC
v_call: TRBV15; cdr3_length: 17; j_call: TRBJ2-1; d_call: NA; clone_size: NA; cdr3_aa: CATSRDQAGTVYNEQFF; cdr3_nt: TGTGCCACCAGCAGAGATCAGGCGGGAACCGTCTACAATGAGCAGTTCTTC
v_call: TRBV25-1; cdr3_length: 11; j_call: TRBJ1-4; d_call: NA; clone_size: many; cdr3_aa: CASTGGEKLFF; cdr3_nt: TGTGCCAGCACGGGGGGGGAAAAACTGTTTTTT
v_call: TRBV7-9; cdr3_length: 15; j_call: TRBJ2-5; d_call: NA; clone_size: few; cdr3_aa: CASSLVLRLQETQYF; cdr3_nt: TGTGCCAGCAGCTTAGTCCTGAGACTCCAAGAGACCCAGTACTTC
v_call: TRBV2; cdr3_length: 15; j_call: TRBJ2-7; d_call: TRBD2; clone_size: NA; cdr3_aa: CASSGASGRALEQYF; cdr3_nt: TGTGCCAGCAGTGGGGCTAGCGGGAGGGCCCTTGAGCAGTACTTC
v_call: TRBV9; cdr3_length: 12; j_call: TRBJ1-4; d_call: TRBD1; clone_size: NA; cdr3_aa: CASSVRDRGVFF; cdr3_nt: TGTGCCAGCAGCGTAAGGGACAGGGGGGTGTTTTTT
v_call: TRBV5-5; cdr3_length: 15; j_call: TRBJ1-6; d_call: NA; clone_size: NA; cdr3_aa: CASSLGGGYNSPLHF; cdr3_nt: TGTGCCAGCAGCTTGGGAGGGGGCTATAATTCACCCCTCCACTTT
v_call: TRBV2; cdr3_length: 14; j_call: TRBJ2-5; d_call: NA; clone_size: many; cdr3_aa: CASSDDRGLETQYF; cdr3_nt: TGTGCCAGCAGTGACGACAGAGGGTTAGAGACCCAGTACTTC
v_call: TRBV6-5; cdr3_length: 15; j_call: TRBJ2-5; d_call: NA; clone_size: many; cdr3_aa: CASSYKQGRQETQYF; cdr3_nt: TGTGCCAGCAGTTACAAGCAGGGACGCCAAGAGACCCAGTACTTC
v_call: TRBV7-9; cdr3_length: 17; j_call: TRBJ1-1; d_call: NA; clone_size: many; cdr3_aa: CASSPRTRTAENTEAFF; cdr3_nt: TGTGCCAGCAGCCCACGGACCCGAACGGCGGAAAACACTGAAGCTTTCTTT
v_call: TRBV20-1; cdr3_length: 12; j_call: TRBJ2-5; d_call: TRBD2; clone_size: NA; cdr3_aa: CSAQLAGETQYF; cdr3_nt: TGCAGTGCGCAACTAGCGGGAGAGACCCAGTACTTC
v_call: TRBV20-1; cdr3_length: 14; j_call: TRBJ2-7; d_call: TRBD2; clone_size: many; cdr3_aa: CSANTPLAGYEQYF; cdr3_nt: TGCAGTGCTAACACGCCACTAGCGGGGTACGAGCAGTACTTC
v_call: TRBV27; cdr3_length: 13; j_call: TRBJ1-2; d_call: TRBD1; clone_size: many; cdr3_aa: CASSFRTGGGYTF; cdr3_nt: TGTGCCAGCAGTTTTCGGACAGGTGGTGGCTACACCTTC
v_call: TRBV2; cdr3_length: 14; j_call: TRBJ1-6; d_call: NA; clone_size: NA; cdr3_aa: CASSLGTTNSPLHF; cdr3_nt: TGTGCCAGCAGCCTTGGGACAACCAATTCACCCCTCCACTTT
v_call: TRBV12-3/TRBV12-4; cdr3_length: 11; j_call: TRBJ2-6; d_call: NA; clone_size: NA; cdr3_aa: CASSFETGLTF; cdr3_nt: TGTGCCAGCAGTTTTGAGACAGGCCTGACTTTC
v_call: TRBV5-4; cdr3_length: 15; j_call: TRBJ1-2; d_call: NA; clone_size: many; cdr3_aa: CATSPSYSLGYGYTF; cdr3_nt: TGTGCCACGAGCCCCTCATACTCGTTGGGCTATGGCTACACCTTC
v_call: TRBV6-2/TRBV6-3; cdr3_length: 15; j_call: TRBJ2-6; d_call: NA; clone_size: many; cdr3_aa: CASNVQGRWSNVLTF; cdr3_nt: TGTGCCAGCAACGTACAGGGCAGATGGTCCAACGTCCTGACTTTC
v_call: TRBV7-7; cdr3_length: 14; j_call: TRBJ2-5; d_call: NA; clone_size: NA; cdr3_aa: CASSRGGALGAQYF; cdr3_nt: TGTGCCAGCAGCCGCGGGGGCGCATTGGGGGCCCAGTACTTC
v_call: TRBV7-2; cdr3_length: 13; j_call: TRBJ2-1; d_call: NA; clone_size: NA; cdr3_aa: CASSLVHNNEQFF; cdr3_nt: TGTGCCAGCAGCTTAGTACACAACAATGAGCAGTTCTTC